The 13 T cell receptor beta chains below were found in one sample sequenced in a study of blood T cell repertoires in COVID-19. TCRdb's copy holds only in-frame clones and misses some; the assay was immunoSEQ multiplex PCR. The sample lists some 180,000 clones; around 89% were seen once. Source material: peripheral blood. These receptors all come from a man in his forties or fifties with active or convalescent COVID-19.

This chain connects TRBV14 to TRBJ1-3; D perhaps matches TRBD1 (5 bases). The CDR3 is 15 residues long. V dropped 2 bases and J dropped 2 bases, with 10 bases sitting between them. Germline-derived CDR1 and CDR2 are SGHDN and FVKESK. This CDR3 is CASSQIGQTGNTIYF. The CDR3 DNA follows: TGTGCCAGCAGCCAAATAGGACAAACTGGAAACACCATATATTTT.

The V gene is TRBV19, the J gene TRBJ1-5; D not certain. Germline loops: CDR1 LNHDA, CDR2 SQIVND (reference sequence). Trimming stripped 9 bases from V and 3 bases from J, with 12 bases between. The CDR3 totals 13 residues. CDR3 sequence: CASDDRDNQPQHF. The CDR3 nucleotides are TGTGCCAGCGACGACCGGGACAATCAGCCCCAGCATTTT.

The chain carries TRBV5-6 and TRBJ2-5; tentatively, D is TRBD1 (6 bases). There are 15 residues in the CDR3. Germline V gene data show CDR1 as SGHDT and CDR2 as YYEEEE. Trimming shortened V by 5 bases and J by 2 bases, and 16 bases separated the two germline ends. The DNA of the CDR3 is TGTGCCAGCAGTCCAACAGGGACCCCACAAGAGACCCAGTACTTC. Translation: CASSPTGTPQETQYF.

The DNA of the CDR3 is TGTGCCAGCAGCTTGTTACAGGGGGTTGCTGAAGCTTTCTTT. Its protein product is CASSLLQGVAEAFF. V is TRBV7-2 and J is TRBJ1-1; 8 nucleotides line up with TRBD1. The CDR3 runs 14 residues. CDR1 is SGHTA and CDR2 is FQGNSA in the germline V gene. Trimming cost V 3 bases and J 6 bases; bases outside gene matches: 6.

The chain is built from TRBV9 and TRBJ2-2; 9 bases are a match to TRBD2. Germline assignment: CDR1 SGDLS and CDR2 YYNGEE. The V and J ends lost 0 bases and 5 bases, in that order; junction bases with no gene match: 5. The CDR3 is made up of 16 amino acids. CDR3 bases: TGTGCCAGCAGCGTAGGGGCTAGCGGGATAACCGGGGAGCTGTTTTTT. As protein: CASSVGASGITGELFF.

V usage is TRBV6-5 and J usage is TRBJ1-1; 8 bases agree with TRBD1. V shed 10 bases, J shed 0 bases, and the junction held 7 bases outside the gene matches. The CDR3 loop spans 14 amino acids. Germline lookup yields CDR1 MNHEY and CDR2 SVGAGI. CDR3 DNA sequence: TGTGCCATTAAGGACAGGGCTATGAACACTGAAGCTTTCTTT. Translating it yields CAIKDRAMNTEAFF.

The V call is TRBV3-1 (or the pseudogene TRBV3-2), the J call TRBJ2-7, with TRBD1 identical over 7 bases. The CDR3 sequence is 14 residues long. Looked up from germline, CDR1 is LGHDT and CDR2 is YNNKEL (reference sequence). V lost 4 bases to trimming and J lost 4 bases; unmatched junction nucleotides: 7. This CDR3 is CASSPRDSTYEQYF. The CDR3 DNA is TGTGCCAGCAGCCCCCGGGACAGTACTTACGAGCAGTACTTC.

This chain uses TRBV6-5 with TRBJ1-1; D is undetermined. CDR1 and CDR2 (germline): MNHEY, SVGAGI. The CDR3 runs to 15 residues. V shed 0 bases and J shed 4 bases, with 12 bases lying between them. The CDR3 nucleotides are TGTGCCAGCAGTTACTCTGTGCTGGGAGTCACTGAAGCTTTCTTT. Translated, it gives CASSYSVLGVTEAFF.

The V and J genes are TRBV10-2 and TRBJ2-4, with 8 nucleotides matching TRBD2. The trim removed 6 bases at V and 1 base at J, leaving 14 bases unmatched. The CDR3 covers 18 residues. Germline lookup yields CDR1 WSHSY and CDR2 SAAADI. The DNA for the CDR3 is TGCGCCAGCAGGATAGACGGGAGGGAGGTTTATGCCAAAAACATTCAGTACTTC. Translated, it gives CASRIDGREVYAKNIQYF.

The chain carries TRBV21-1 and TRBJ2-2; TRBD1, the table's D call, was not compared with the DNA. TRBV21-1 is a listed pseudogene. The CDR3 is made up of 15 amino acids. The CDR3 sequence: CASSKTRVYTGELFF. The DNA of the CDR3 is TGTGCCAGCAGCAAGACCAGGGTGTACACCGGGGAGCTGTTTTTT.

V and J are TRBV21-1 and TRBJ2-2; the table's TRBD1 call for D was not verified on the DNA. TRBV21-1 is a listed pseudogene. This CDR3 has 15 residues. In DNA, the CDR3 is TGTGCCAGCACCGAACGGGACATTAACACCGGGGAGCTGTTTTTT. This translates into CASTERDINTGELFF.

This clone was seen more than once but under ten times. This sequence joins TRBV3-1 (or the pseudogene TRBV3-2) and TRBJ1-6; TRBD1 agrees at 7 bases. CDR1 and CDR2 from the germline V gene are LGHDT and YNNKEL (reference sequence). The V segment lost 2 bases and the J segment 7 bases; nucleotides outside the gene matches: 5. The CDR3 extends over 15 amino acids. CDR3 nucleotides: TGTGCCAGCAGCCAAACAGGGGTCGGAAATTCACCCCTCCACTTT. Translated, it gives CASSQTGVGNSPLHF.

The rearrangement links TRBV19 to TRBJ2-2, with D uncertain. The V end was cut by 5 bases, the J end by 2 bases, with 9 bases between. CDR3 length: 14 residues. Looked up from germline, CDR1 is LNHDA and CDR2 is SQIVND (reference sequence). Here the CDR3 reads CASSSAGNTGELFF. As DNA, the CDR3 is TGTGCCAGTAGTTCGGCAGGTAACACCGGGGAGCTGTTTTTT.